Sequencing of this T cell receptor beta chain was carried out in a study of cytomegalovirus exposure and HLA in healthy donors. Whole-study findings and limits: The authors listed approximately 150 TCR beta chains as cytomegalovirus-associated. The likely explanation for a cluster of highly shared sequence variants was sequencing artifact.

This CDR3 contains 14 residues. Germline V gene lookup returns CDR1 GTSNPN and CDR2 SVGIG (reference sequence). V was pared by 5 bases and J by 5 bases, with 9 bases of the junction left unmatched. Use of 60 Vbeta and 13 Jbeta primers characterized the PCR. This table comes from immunoSEQ multiplex PCR, and its TCRdb copy is limited to in-frame clones, with some not included. The table lists 100,000 to 150,000 clones, 55% to 75% of them singletons. About this clone: Its antigen is currently unknown.

These donors counted as nominally healthy when sampled, but unrecorded immune exposures were likely. V usage is TRBV30 and J usage is TRBJ1-5; 7 nucleotides align to TRBD1. This receptor was taken from a man in his thirties or forties in good health and CMV-seronegative. Sequencing used PBMCs. For the CDR3, the DNA is TGTGCCTGGTCCGGGACAGTCGTTGATCAGCCCCAGCATTTT. It yields the protein CAWSGTVVDQPQHF.